This entry lists 22 T cell receptor beta chains sequenced from one sample in a study of T cell repertoires in cytomegalovirus infection. TCRdb used MiXCR to reprocess the reads, holding one entry per CDR3 protein. The sample includes roughly 500,000 distinct CDR3 sequences, roughly a third of them seen just once. These receptors lack a known antigen. The sequencing used cultured PBMCs, collected from culture after CMV antigen stimulation. All receptors derive from a human donor in good health (CMV status not recorded). Some clones in this sample may be carry-over from other donors' samples.

Only a few counts were recorded for this clonotype. The chain joins TRBV14 to TRBJ2-1; D possibly corresponds to TRBD2 (5 bases). Germline V gene data show CDR1 as SGHDN and CDR2 as FVKESK. This CDR3 is built from 17 residues. The ends were cut back, 0 bases at V and 8 bases at J, with 20 bases in the middle. CDR3 coding DNA: TGTGCCAGCAGCCAAGATAGGCGGTGGGGAGAGTGGGATGAGCAGTTCTTC. Amino acids: CASSQDRRWGEWDEQFF.

This clonotype was seen a handful of times. The chain links TRBV12-3 or TRBV12-4 to TRBJ2-1; unclear D gene. The CDR3 is 10 amino acids. The V end lost 4 bases, the J end lost 13 bases, and 8 bases lay between the germline ends. CDR3 nucleotide sequence: TGTGCCAGCAGTTCCGGGCCTCAGTTCTTC. This translates into CASSSGPQFF.

The chain is built from TRBV20-1 and TRBJ2-2; TRBD2 agrees at 15 bases. Germline CDR1 reads DFQATT; CDR2 reads SNEGSKA (reference sequence). Unmatched junction bases numbered 5, after V lost 4 bases and J lost 8 bases. The CDR3 has 15 amino acids. DNA for the CDR3: TGCAGTGCTACGGGACTAGCGGGAGGAACGGGGGAGCTGTTTTTT. Amino acid sequence: CSATGLAGGTGELFF.

This clonotype was recorded at least ten times. The chain uses TRBV7-2 and TRBJ1-2; the match to TRBD1 covers 8 bases. Germline CDR1 reads SGHTA; CDR2 reads FQGNSA. J lost 4 bases, V lost 5 bases, and 6 bases had no gene match. This CDR3 spans 14 amino acids. CDR3 residues: CASSQATGGYGYTF. CDR3 coding DNA: TGTGCCAGCAGCCAAGCCACAGGGGGCTATGGCTACACCTTC.

CDR3 protein: CASSEVRDGLTEAFF. CDR3 DNA: TGTGCCAGCAGTGAAGTTCGGGACGGTCTCACTGAAGCTTTCTTT. The gene calls are TRBV2 and TRBJ1-1; a weak D match, TRBD1 (5 bases). CDR3 length equals 15 residues. V was cut by 1 base and J by 4 bases, with 13 bases left in between. CDR1 is SNHLY and CDR2 is FYNNEI in the germline V gene.

V and J are TRBV19 and TRBJ2-1; 14 positions agree with TRBD2. The junction had 9 bases not matched to a gene; V was cut back by 4 bases and J by 13 bases. The CDR3 spans 15 residues. The germline gives CDR1 LNHDA, CDR2 SQIVND (reference sequence). CDR3 amino acids: CASSSGLAGGFEQFF. The CDR3 DNA follows: TGTGCCAGTAGTAGTGGACTAGCGGGGGGTTTTGAACAGTTCTTC. Using reference TRBV19 and TRBJ2-1 for the parts outside the CDR3, the full variable domain is DGGITQSPKYLFRKEGQNVTLSCEQNLNHDAMYWYRQDPGQGLRLIYYSQIVNDFQKGDIAEGYSVSREKKESFPLTVTSAQKNPTAFYLCASSSGLAGGFEQFFGPGTRLTVL.

V gene TRBV12-5 combines with J gene TRBJ2-7, with 7 bases matching TRBD2. With V trimmed by 5 bases and J by 7 bases, 11 bases remained unmatched. Per the germline V gene, CDR1 is LGHNT and CDR2 is FRNRAP. The CDR3 runs to 14 residues. The CDR3 sequence is CASGRQSGAGEQYV. DNA of the CDR3: TGTGCTAGTGGTAGACAGAGCGGGGCCGGGGAGCAGTACGTC.

This chain joins TRBV20-1 and TRBJ1-3; no definite D call. The CDR3 totals 13 residues. The V end lost 3 bases, the J end lost 3 bases, and 9 bases lay between the germline ends. Germline CDR1 is DFQATT and CDR2 is SNEGSKA (reference sequence). The CDR3 here is CSASRGVGNTIYF. The CDR3 coding sequence is TGCAGTGCTAGCCGGGGTGTTGGAAACACCATATATTTT.

CDR3 bases: TGTGCCAGCAGCCCCGTCCATGGTAGGGCTTACAATGAGCAGTTCTTC. It encodes CASSPVHGRAYNEQFF. The chain couples TRBV11-2 to TRBJ2-1; D call uncertain. Trimming pared 5 bases from V and 4 bases from J, leaving 18 bases between. Germline V gives CDR1 SGHAT, CDR2 FQNNGV. The CDR3 spans 16 residues.

CDR3 in amino acids: CASRREGNEQFF. The CDR3 DNA sequence: TGTGCCAGCCGGCGGGAGGGCAATGAGCAGTTCTTC. This sequence joins TRBV11-3 and TRBJ2-1, with TRBD2 matching over 9 bases. After removal of 8 bases from V and 6 bases from J, the junction contained 2 bases not matched to a gene. Germline V CDR1 and CDR2: SGHNT, YENEEA. The CDR3 has 12 amino acids.

This clonotype was counted at least ten times. The V call is TRBV28, the J call TRBJ2-7, with D hard to call. V was trimmed by 6 bases and J by 1 base, leaving 10 bases between them. CDR1 and CDR2 (germline): MDHEN, SYDVKM. The CDR3 loop spans 13 amino acids. CDR3 region: CASSLTGSYEQYF. The DNA of the CDR3 is TGTGCCAGCAGCTTGACTGGATCCTACGAGCAGTACTTC.

Only a few counts were recorded for this clonotype. The rearrangement uses TRBV4-3 and TRBJ2-3; a possible D gene is TRBD1 (6 bases). Germline V gives CDR1 LGHNA, CDR2 YSLEER. Trimming took off 4 bases at V and 1 base at J, with 9 bases between the two ends. CDR3 length: 14 amino acids. In DNA, the CDR3 is TGCGCCAGCAGCCTAAACAGGGGCACAGATACGCAGTATTTT. It translates to CASSLNRGTDTQYF.

This clonotype was counted ten times or more. The chain carries TRBV12-3 or TRBV12-4 and TRBJ2-5; TRBD2 is a possible D gene (6 bases). Deletions cut 4 bases from V and 4 bases from J, with 13 bases between. The CDR3 is 14 residues long. This CDR3 is CASSSTGGGETQYF. The CDR3 DNA is TGTGCCAGCAGTTCAACCGGGGGAGGAGAGACCCAGTACTTC.

The chain recombines TRBV28 with TRBJ1-1; D gene uncertain. CDR3 length: 13 amino acids. V was clipped by 2 bases and J by 6 bases, with 10 bases between them. Germline V gives CDR1 MDHEN, CDR2 SYDVKM. The CDR3 region has the DNA TGTGCCAGCAGTTTACTCTCGTACGCTGAAGCTTTCTTT. It translates to CASSLLSYAEAFF.

The chain is built from TRBV6-2 or TRBV6-3 and TRBJ1-1; D is unclear. The CDR3 consists of 11 residues. CDR1 and CDR2 from the germline V gene are MNHEY and SVGEGT. The V end lost 7 bases, the J end lost 1 base, and 4 bases lay between the germline ends. The CDR3 sequence is CASTQNTEAFF. In DNA, the CDR3 is TGTGCCAGCACACAGAACACTGAAGCTTTCTTT.

This clonotype has a handful of counts. The chain combines TRBV7-8 with TRBJ2-7, with D perhaps matching TRBD1 (6 bases). The V end lost 8 bases, the J end lost 5 bases, and 16 bases lay between the germline ends. The CDR3 loop spans 13 amino acids. The V gene's germline CDR1 is SGHVS and CDR2 FQNEAQ. The CDR3 is CASRPQGHNEQYF. The CDR3 coding sequence is TGTGCCAGCCGGCCACAGGGACACAACGAGCAGTACTTC.

Ten or more counts support this clonotype. Mismatch with germline at one junction end may stem from a read error. This chain joins TRBV2 and TRBJ1-6; D is perhaps TRBD1 (5 bases). Per the germline V gene, CDR1 is SNHLY and CDR2 is FYNNEI. CDR3 length: 12 residues. CDR3 loop: CASSAGHTPRDF. DNA for the CDR3: TGTGCCAGCAGCGCGGGGCACACTCCTCGGGACTTT. The whole variable domain, filled in from reference TRBV2 and TRBJ1-6, reads EPEVTQTPSHQVTQMGQEVILRCVPISNHLYFYWYRQILGQKVEFLVSFYNNEISEKSEIFDDQFSVERPDGSNFTLKIRSTKLEDSAMYFCASSAGHTPRDFGNGTRLTVT.

The rearrangement joins TRBV20-1 to TRBJ1-2; tentative D call: TRBD1 (5 bases). The CDR3 spans 14 residues. CDR1 and CDR2 (germline): DFQATT, SNEGSKA (reference sequence). The germline V and J ends were trimmed by 5 bases and 5 bases, with 18 bases remaining between them. The CDR3 region is CSARGDSSEYGYTF. CDR3 coding DNA: TGCAGTGCTCGAGGGGACTCCAGCGAGTATGGCTACACCTTC.

The V call is TRBV11-2, the J call TRBJ2-1; no firm D call. V lost 5 bases to trimming and J lost 10 bases, with 15 bases between them. The CDR3 runs 13 residues. CDR1 and CDR2 (germline): SGHAT, FQNNGV. Written as DNA, the CDR3 is TGTGCCAGCAGCCAAAGCACTTTCTGGGAGCAGTTCTTC. Amino acids: CASSQSTFWEQFF.

V usage is TRBV4-1 and J usage is TRBJ2-7; 9 bases align to TRBD2. CDR3 length: 14 amino acids. Losses at the gene ends were 3 bases for V and 10 bases for J; bases not matched to a gene: 10. Germline loops: CDR1 MGHRA, CDR2 YSYEKL. Written as DNA, the CDR3 is TGCGCCAGCAGCCAGGAGACTAGCGGAATAAGCCAGTACTTC. Translation gives CASSQETSGISQYF.

This clonotype was observed a few times. V is TRBV4-1 and J is TRBJ2-1; 8 positions match TRBD2. The CDR3 has 16 amino acids. Germline V gene data show CDR1 as MGHRA and CDR2 as YSYEKL. The V gene end was trimmed by 3 bases and the J gene end by 3 bases; junction bases not matched to a gene: 7. This chain's CDR3 is CASSQEKSGSYNEQFF. CDR3 coding DNA: TGCGCCAGCAGCCAGGAAAAGAGCGGGAGCTACAATGAGCAGTTCTTC.

This clonotype has just a few counts. The J gene is TRBJ1-2, the V gene TRBV11-2, with D possibly matching TRBD1 (5 bases). Trimming pared 5 bases from V and 4 bases from J, leaving 11 bases between. Germline-derived CDR1 and CDR2 are SGHAT and FQNNGV. CDR3 length: 13 amino acids. The CDR3 coding sequence is TGTGCCAGCAGCATGGACGGGACCTATGGCTACACCTTC. Translation: CASSMDGTYGYTF.